This T cell receptor beta chain came from a study of blood T cells in healthy people across ages. A J-beta primer mix and a sample-barcoded 5' primer were used in a second PCR of about 7 to 12 cycles. Each CDR3 protein gets one entry after TCRdb re-called the 5' RACE reads with MiXCR. The table records over 750,000 distinct CDR3 sequences, roughly 25% of them present only once. This clonotype was picked up a small number of times. CDR3 length equals 16 residues. The V and J ends lost 6 bases and 5 bases respectively, with 22 bases between them. This sample also belongs to another study, concerning T cells of mothers and their children. Per that paper: Sequencing got over 9 million TCR beta CDR3 reads from each mother and around 3 million from each child. Nobody spotted any persistent microchimeric T cell clones.

This receptor was obtained from a boy between 10 and 17 years old in good health. The sample was blood. The V call is TRBV12-3 or TRBV12-4, the J call TRBJ2-5, with D perhaps TRBD1 (6 bases). The CDR3: CASRKLGARVSETQYF. The CDR3 DNA reads TGTGCCAGCAGAAAACTGGGGGCTAGGGTGAGCGAGACCCAGTACTTC.